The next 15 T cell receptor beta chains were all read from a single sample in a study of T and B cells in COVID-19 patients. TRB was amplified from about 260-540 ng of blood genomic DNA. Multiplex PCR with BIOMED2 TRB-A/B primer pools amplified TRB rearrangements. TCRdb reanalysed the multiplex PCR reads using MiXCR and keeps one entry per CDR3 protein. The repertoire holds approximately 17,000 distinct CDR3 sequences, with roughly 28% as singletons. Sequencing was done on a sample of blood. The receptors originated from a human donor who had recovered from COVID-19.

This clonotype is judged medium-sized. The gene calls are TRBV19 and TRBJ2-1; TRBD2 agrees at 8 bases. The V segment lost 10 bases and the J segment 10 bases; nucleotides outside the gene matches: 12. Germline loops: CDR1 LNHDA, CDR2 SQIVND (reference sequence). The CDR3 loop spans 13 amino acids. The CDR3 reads CATTRTSSPEQFF. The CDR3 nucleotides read TGTGCCACCACGAGGACTAGCAGCCCCGAGCAGTTCTTC.

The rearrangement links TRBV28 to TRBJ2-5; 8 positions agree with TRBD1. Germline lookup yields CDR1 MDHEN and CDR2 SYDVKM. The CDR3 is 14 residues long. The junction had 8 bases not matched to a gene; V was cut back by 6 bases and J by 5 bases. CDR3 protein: CASSFSRQGETQYF. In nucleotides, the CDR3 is TGTGCCAGCAGCTTTTCAAGACAGGGGGAGACCCAGTACTTC.

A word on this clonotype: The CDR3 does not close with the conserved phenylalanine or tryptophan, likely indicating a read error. CDR3 DNA: TGTGCCAGTAGTAAAGGACTGAGGGAGACCCAGTACTAC. This sequence encodes CASSKGLRETQYY. The chain joins TRBV19 to TRBJ2-5, with D perhaps TRBD2 (5 bases). CDR3 size: 13 residues. Trimming stripped 4 bases from V and 5 bases from J, with 11 bases between. CDR1 and CDR2 (germline): LNHDA, SQIVND (reference sequence).

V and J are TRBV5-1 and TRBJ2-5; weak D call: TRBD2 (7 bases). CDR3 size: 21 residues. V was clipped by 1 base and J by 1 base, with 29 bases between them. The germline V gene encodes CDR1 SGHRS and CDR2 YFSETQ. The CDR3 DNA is TGCGCCAGCAGCTTGCCCTTGCATTTGGGGGGGGGCCAACCCTCCCAAGAGACCCAGTACTTC. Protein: CASSLPLHLGGGQPSQETQYF.

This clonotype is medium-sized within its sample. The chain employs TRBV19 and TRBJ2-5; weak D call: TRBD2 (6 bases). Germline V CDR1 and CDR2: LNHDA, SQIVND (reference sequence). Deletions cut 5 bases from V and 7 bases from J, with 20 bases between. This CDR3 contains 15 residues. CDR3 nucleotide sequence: TGTGCCAGTAGTGCCCTCAGGGAGGTTTCGAGGACCCAGTACTTC. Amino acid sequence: CASSALREVSRTQYF.

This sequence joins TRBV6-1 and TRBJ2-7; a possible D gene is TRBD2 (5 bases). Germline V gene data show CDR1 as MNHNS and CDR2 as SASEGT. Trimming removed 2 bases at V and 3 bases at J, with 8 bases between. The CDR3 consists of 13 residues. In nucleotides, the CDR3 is TGTGCCAGCAGTGAATATACTAGCTACGAGCAGTACTTC. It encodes CASSEYTSYEQYF.

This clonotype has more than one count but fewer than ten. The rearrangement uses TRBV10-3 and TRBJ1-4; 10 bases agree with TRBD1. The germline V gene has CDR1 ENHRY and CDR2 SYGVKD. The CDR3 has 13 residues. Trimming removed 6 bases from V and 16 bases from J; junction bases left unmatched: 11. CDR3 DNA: TGTGCCATCAGCCGGGACAGGGGAATTTGGAAGTTTTTT. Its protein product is CAISRDRGIWKFF.

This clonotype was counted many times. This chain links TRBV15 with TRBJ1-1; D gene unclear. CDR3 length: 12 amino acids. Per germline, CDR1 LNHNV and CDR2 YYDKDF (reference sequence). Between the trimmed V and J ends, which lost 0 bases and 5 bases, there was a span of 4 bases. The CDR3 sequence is CATSRDKTEAFF. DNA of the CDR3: TGTGCCACCAGCAGAGATAAAACTGAAGCTTTCTTT. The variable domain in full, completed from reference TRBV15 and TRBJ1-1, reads DAMVIQNPRYQVTQFGKPVTLSCSQTLNHNVMYWYQQKSSQAPKLLFHYYDKDFNNEADTPDNFQSRRPNTSFCFLDIRSPGLGDTAMYLCATSRDKTEAFFGQGTRLTVV.

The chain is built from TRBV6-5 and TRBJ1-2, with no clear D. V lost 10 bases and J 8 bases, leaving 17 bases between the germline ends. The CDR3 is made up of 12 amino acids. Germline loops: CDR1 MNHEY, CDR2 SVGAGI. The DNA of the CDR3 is TGTGCCATCTCCAAGACTGGGGAGGGCTACACCTTC. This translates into CAISKTGEGYTF.

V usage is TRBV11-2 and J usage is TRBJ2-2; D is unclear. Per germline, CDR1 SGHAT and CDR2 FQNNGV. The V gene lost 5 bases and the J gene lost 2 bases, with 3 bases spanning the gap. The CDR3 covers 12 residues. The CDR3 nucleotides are TGTGCCAGCAGCCTAAACACCGGGGAGCTGTTTTTT. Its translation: CASSLNTGELFF.

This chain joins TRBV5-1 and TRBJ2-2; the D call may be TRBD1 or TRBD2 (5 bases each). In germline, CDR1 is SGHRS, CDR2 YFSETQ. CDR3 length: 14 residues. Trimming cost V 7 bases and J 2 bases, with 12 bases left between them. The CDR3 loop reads CASDRDGNTGELFF. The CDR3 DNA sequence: TGCGCCAGCGACCGGGACGGTAACACCGGGGAGCTGTTTTTT.

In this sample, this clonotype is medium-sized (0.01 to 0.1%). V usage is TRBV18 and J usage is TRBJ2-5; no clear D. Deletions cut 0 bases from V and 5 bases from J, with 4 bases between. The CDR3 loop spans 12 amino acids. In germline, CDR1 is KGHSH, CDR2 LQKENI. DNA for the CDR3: TGTGCCAGCTCACCACCGGGGGAGACCCAGTACTTC. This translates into CASSPPGETQYF.

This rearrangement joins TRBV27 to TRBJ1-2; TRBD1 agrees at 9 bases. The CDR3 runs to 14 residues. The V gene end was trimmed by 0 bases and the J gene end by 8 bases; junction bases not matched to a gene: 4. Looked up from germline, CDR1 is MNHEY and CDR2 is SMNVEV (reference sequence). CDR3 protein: CASSLSGTGTGYTF. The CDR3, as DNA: TGTGCCAGCAGTTTATCCGGGACAGGGACCGGCTACACCTTC.

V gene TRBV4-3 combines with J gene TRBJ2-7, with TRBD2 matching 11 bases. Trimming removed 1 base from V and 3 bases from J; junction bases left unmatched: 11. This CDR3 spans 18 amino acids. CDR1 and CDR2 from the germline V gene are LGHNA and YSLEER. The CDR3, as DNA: TGCGCCAGCAGCCAAGGGGTGACTAGCGGGGCCCGGGGCTACGAGCAGTACTTC. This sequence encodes CASSQGVTSGARGYEQYF.

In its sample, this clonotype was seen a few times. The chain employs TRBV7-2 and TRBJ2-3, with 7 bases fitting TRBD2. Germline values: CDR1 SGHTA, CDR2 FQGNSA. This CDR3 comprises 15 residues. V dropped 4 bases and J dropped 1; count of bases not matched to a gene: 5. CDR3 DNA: TGTGCCAGCAGCTCTCGGGGGGACCGCACAGATACGCAGTATTTT. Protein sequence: CASSSRGDRTDTQYF.